The 4 T cell receptor beta chains below come from one sample, sequenced in a study of blood T cell repertoires in COVID-19. Clones were sequenced by immunoSEQ multiplex PCR, and TCRdb holds only the in-frame ones, with some missing. The data hold fewer than 15,000 clones, with over 75% observed a single time. The specimen was peripheral blood. All receptors derive from a human donor in a cohort sampled during active COVID-19.

The rearrangement uses TRBV12-5 and TRBJ2-1, with D hard to call. CDR3 length: 10 amino acids. Trimming took off 6 bases at V and 7 bases at J, with 4 bases between the two ends. Germline V CDR1 and CDR2: LGHNT, FRNRAP. DNA for the CDR3: TGTGCTAGTGGCAGAAATGAGCAGTTCTTC. Protein: CASGRNEQFF.

V is TRBV7-9 and J is TRBJ2-1, with 10 bases lining up with TRBD2. The CDR3 contains 15 residues. J lost 8 bases, V lost 3 bases, and 7 bases had no gene match. The V gene's germline CDR1 is SEHNR and CDR2 FQNEAQ (reference sequence). CDR3 DNA: TGTGCCAGCAGCTTCGGGACTAGCGCTAACGATGAGCAGTTCTTC. Translated, it gives CASSFGTSANDEQFF.

The CDR3: CASRLGRPDTQYF. Here the CDR3 DNA reads TGTGCAAGTCGCTTGGGCAGACCAGATACGCAGTATTTT. The chain combines TRBV12-2 with TRBJ2-3; no DNA check was done on the table's D call, TRBD1. TRBV12-2 is noted as a pseudogene. CDR3 length equals 13 residues.

The chain joins TRBV5-3 to TRBJ2-2, with 10 bases lining up with TRBD2. TRBV5-3 is placed among ORFs of uncertain function. Trimming removed 8 bases from V and 5 bases from J; junction bases left unmatched: 3. The CDR3 extends over 13 amino acids. DNA of the CDR3: TGTGCCAGCGAGCGGGGGGGTACCGGGGAGCTGTTTTTT. Protein: CASERGGTGELFF.